A single sample is the source of the 28 T cell receptor beta chains below, sequenced in a study of identical twins. TCRdb reprocessed the 5' RACE reads with MiXCR, giving one entry per CDR3 protein. The repertoire includes fewer than 900,000 distinct CDR3 sequences, roughly 18% of them detected once, and about 12% sits in the top ten. These data also featured in a second study, about T cells expressing NK-cell markers.

The sequenced material came from PBMCs. The receptors come from a woman aged 18-35 years in good health.

On this clonotype itself: This clone may be a read error of a much larger clone one base away. The chain has TRBV20-1 and TRBJ2-1; tentatively, D is TRBD2 (5 bases). Germline CDR1 and CDR2: DFQATT and SNEGSKA (reference sequence). The V gene lost 6 bases and the J gene lost 6 bases, with 15 bases spanning the gap. The CDR3 runs to 13 residues. In DNA, the CDR3 is TGCAGTGCCCTTGGCGGGCAATGCAATGAGCAGTTCTTC. This sequence encodes CSALGGQCNEQFF.

The chain couples TRBV7-2 to TRBJ2-3; unclear D gene. The CDR3 totals 12 residues. Germline V lookup: CDR1 SGHTA, CDR2 FQGNSA. V was pared by 2 bases and J by 6 bases, with 6 bases between. The DNA of the CDR3 is TGTGCCAGCAGCTTATACATGGATACGCAGTATTTT. Translating it yields CASSLYMDTQYF.

This clonotype was found a few times. The chain is built from TRBV19 and TRBJ2-2, with 8 bases aligning to TRBD1. Germline V gene data show CDR1 as LNHDA and CDR2 as SQIVND (reference sequence). The CDR3 is 16 amino acids. J was trimmed by 2 bases and V by 9 bases; bases with no gene match: 11. CDR3 in amino acids: CASRLLGQGNTGELFF. The CDR3 DNA reads TGTGCCAGCCGACTCCTTGGACAGGGTAACACCGGGGAGCTGTTTTTT. Full variable domain (missing parts from reference TRBV19 and TRBJ2-2): DGGITQSPKYLFRKEGQNVTLSCEQNLNHDAMYWYRQDPGQGLRLIYYSQIVNDFQKGDIAEGYSVSREKKESFPLTVTSAQKNPTAFYLCASRLLGQGNTGELFFGEGSRLTVL.

Many counts were recorded for this clonotype. The chain couples TRBV6-1 to TRBJ1-2; maybe TRBD1 (5 bases). Trimming took off 5 bases at V and 8 bases at J, with 15 bases between the two ends. The CDR3 runs to 13 residues. Per the germline V gene, CDR1 is MNHNS and CDR2 is SASEGT. For the CDR3, the DNA is TGTGCCAGCAGTCCCGTGGGGGGTTGGGGCTACACCTTC. It is translated as CASSPVGGWGYTF.

In its sample, this clonotype was seen a few times. As DNA, the CDR3 is TGTGCCAGCAGCTTTCCTATCGCTAGTCCAGGGGGAGATCTTCGAGATACGCAGTATTTT. Protein: CASSFPIASPGGDLRDTQYF. The chain joins TRBV11-2 to TRBJ2-3; the match to TRBD1 covers 7 bases. The CDR3 spans 20 residues. Germline V gene lookup returns CDR1 SGHAT and CDR2 FQNNGV. V lost 3 bases to trimming and J lost 5 bases; unmatched junction nucleotides: 23. Full variable domain (remainder filled in from reference TRBV11-2 and TRBJ2-3): EAGVAQSPRYKIIEKRQSVAFWCNPISGHATLYWYQQILGQGPKLLIQFQNNGVVDDSQLPKDRFSAERLKGVDSTLKIQPAKLEDSAVYLCASSFPIASPGGDLRDTQYFGPGTRLTVL.

This sequence joins TRBV7-2 and TRBJ2-5; 14 bases are shared with TRBD2. The V segment lost 4 bases and the J segment 3 bases; nucleotides outside the gene matches: 4. Germline lookup yields CDR1 SGHTA and CDR2 FQGNSA. This CDR3 spans 16 amino acids. Written as DNA, the CDR3 is TGTGCCAGCAGCTCGCCGGGACTAGCGGGAGAAGAGACCCAGTACTTC. Translation gives CASSSPGLAGEETQYF.

This clonotype was seen a handful of times. The chain combines TRBV6-1 with TRBJ1-4, with D possibly being TRBD1 (6 bases). The V and J ends lost 6 bases and 7 bases respectively, with 15 bases between them. The CDR3 has 14 amino acids. CDR1 and CDR2 from the germline V gene are MNHNS and SASEGT. This CDR3 is CASRVQGKREKLFF. CDR3 nucleotides: TGTGCCAGCAGAGTACAGGGAAAGCGTGAAAAACTGTTTTTT.

The chain joins TRBV12-3 or TRBV12-4 to TRBJ1-2; 7 nucleotides align to TRBD1. V lost 3 bases and J lost 0; bases outside the gene matches: 4. There are 15 residues in the CDR3. CDR3 sequence (DNA): TGTGCCAGCAGTTTTTTTCAGGGGGCTAACTATGGCTACACCTTC. Residues: CASSFFQGANYGYTF.

In this sample, this clonotype turned up a few times. The chain combines TRBV7-2 with TRBJ1-2; a weak D match, TRBD1 (6 bases). The germline gives CDR1 SGHTA, CDR2 FQGNSA. The CDR3 extends over 13 amino acids. V lost 7 bases and J lost 4, with 13 bases in between. DNA for the CDR3: TGTGCCAGCAAAACAGGGAACCTCTATGGCTACACCTTC. Its protein product is CASKTGNLYGYTF.

The chain couples TRBV6-5 to TRBJ2-3; TRBD2 matches 7 bases. Germline CDR1 MNHEY, CDR2 SVGAGI. V lost 3 bases to trimming and J lost 5 bases; unmatched junction nucleotides: 14. The CDR3 is 17 residues long. CDR3 amino acids: CASSYLPRASGGDTQYF. As DNA, the CDR3 is TGTGCCAGCAGTTATCTTCCGCGGGCTAGCGGAGGAGATACGCAGTATTTT.

The chain employs TRBV5-1 and TRBJ1-2; D perhaps matches TRBD1 (5 bases). The CDR3 contains 14 residues. V was clipped by 3 bases and J by 8 bases, with 17 bases between them. CDR1 SGHRS and CDR2 YFSETQ come from the germline V gene. Here the CDR3 reads CASSSGAGGYGYTF. The CDR3 DNA reads TGCGCCAGCAGCTCTGGGGCGGGAGGGTACGGCTACACCTTC.

The chain employs TRBV11-1 and TRBJ1-1, with a tentative D call TRBD1 (5 bases). V gave up 1 base and J gave up 0 bases, with 18 bases separating them. The germline CDR1 and CDR2 sequences are SGHAT and FQDESV (reference sequence). This CDR3 is 18 amino acids long. CDR3 sequence: CASSLGGSQGPMNTEAFF. CDR3 bases: TGTGCCAGCAGCTTAGGGGGGAGCCAGGGCCCGATGAACACTGAAGCTTTCTTT.

V is TRBV4-1 and J is TRBJ2-3; no clear D gene. The V gene's germline CDR1 is MGHRA and CDR2 YSYEKL. This CDR3 is 16 amino acids long. V lost 7 bases, J lost 0 bases, and 17 bases lay in between. CDR3 bases: TGCGCCAGCAAGGTAACGGGCGTATCTAGCACAGATACGCAGTATTTT. It encodes CASKVTGVSSTDTQYF.

The rearrangement joins TRBV3-1 to TRBJ2-5, with 11 bases that match TRBD2. V lost 4 bases, J lost 5 bases, and 9 bases stayed unmatched. Germline loops: CDR1 LGHDT, CDR2 YNNKEL (reference sequence). CDR3 size: 16 residues. DNA of the CDR3: TGTGCCAGCAGCCCCGCGTTAGCTAGCGGGAGGGAGACCCAGTACTTC. Amino acids: CASSPALASGRETQYF.

This clonotype was counted between two and nine times. The rearrangement uses TRBV12-3 or TRBV12-4 and TRBJ2-3; D unclear. This CDR3 region has 12 residues. Trimming shortened V by 4 bases and J by 4 bases, and 6 bases separated the two germline ends. The CDR3 sequence is CASSSDADTQYF. DNA for the CDR3: TGTGCCAGCAGTTCCGACGCAGATACGCAGTATTTT.

The chain has TRBV5-1 and TRBJ1-4, with 11 bases aligning to TRBD1. Germline trimming cut 3 bases from V and 0 bases from J; bases unmatched to any gene: 4. This CDR3 is built from 17 residues. From germline, CDR1 is SGHRS and CDR2 YFSETQ. CDR3 protein: CASSSGTGGTTNEKLFF. In nucleotides, the CDR3 is TGCGCCAGCAGCTCCGGGACAGGGGGTACAACTAATGAAAAACTGTTTTTT.

This clonotype occurred a few times. The V and J genes are TRBV27 and TRBJ2-5; 10 bases match TRBD1. This CDR3 has 18 residues. With 5 bases clipped from V and 6 bases from J, the junction kept 18 bases outside the gene matches. Germline CDR1 and CDR2: MNHEY and SMNVEV (reference sequence). This CDR3 is CASSRGQGSTSGLKTQYF. The CDR3 nucleotides are TGTGCCAGCAGTAGGGGACAGGGGTCGACCAGCGGGCTGAAGACCCAGTACTTC.

This clonotype was picked up a small number of times. The chain couples TRBV29-1 to TRBJ2-4; D gene unclear. CDR1 is SQVTM, CDR2 ANQGSEA, per germline. This CDR3 is 13 amino acids long. V dropped 7 bases and J dropped 0 bases, with 10 bases sitting between them. CDR3 nucleotides: TGCAGCGCTCGCCGGACAGCCAAAAACATTCAGTACTTC. Translation gives CSARRTAKNIQYF.

This chain connects TRBV20-1 to TRBJ2-1; 10 bases fit TRBD2. Germline lookup yields CDR1 DFQATT and CDR2 SNEGSKA (reference sequence). V trimming: 1 base; J trimming: 4 bases; junction bases outside the gene matches: 4. There are 15 residues in the CDR3. The CDR3 protein is CSARGTSGNYNEQFF. As DNA, the CDR3 is TGCAGTGCTAGAGGGACTAGCGGAAATTACAATGAGCAGTTCTTC.

A few counts support this clonotype. The V and J genes are TRBV5-1 and TRBJ1-4; no clear D gene. Germline V gene lookup returns CDR1 SGHRS and CDR2 YFSETQ. Trimming left V 5 bases short and J 0 bases short, with 14 bases between. The CDR3 consists of 16 residues. CDR3 sequence: CASRNTEDATNEKLFF. CDR3 DNA sequence: TGCGCCAGCAGAAACACAGAGGACGCAACTAATGAAAAACTGTTTTTT. Full variable domain (outside the CDR3, taken from reference TRBV5-1 and TRBJ1-4): KAGVTQTPRYLIKTRGQQVTLSCSPISGHRSVSWYQQTPGQGLQFLFEYFSETQRNKGNFPGRFSGRQFSNSRSEMNVSTLELGDSALYLCASRNTEDATNEKLFFGSGTQLSVL.

The chain employs TRBV20-1 and TRBJ2-1; 7 bases align to TRBD2. The CDR3 consists of 12 residues. Trimming at V came to 5 bases and at J to 8 bases, leaving 6 bases not matched to a gene. Germline lookup yields CDR1 DFQATT and CDR2 SNEGSKA (reference sequence). The CDR3 DNA reads TGCAGTGCTGTCGGTCGGGGGGATGAGCAGTTCTTC. This codes for CSAVGRGDEQFF.

This clonotype was recorded a few times. CDR3 sequence: CSARILLFSNYGYTF. In DNA, the CDR3 is TGCAGTGCTAGAATTTTGTTATTTAGTAACTATGGCTACACCTTC. The genes are TRBV20-1 and TRBJ1-2, with D uncertain. Trimming cost V 2 bases and J 1 base, with 14 bases left between them. In germline, CDR1 is DFQATT, CDR2 SNEGSKA (reference sequence). The CDR3 is made up of 15 amino acids.

This clonotype came up a few times. The V call is TRBV29-1, the J call TRBJ2-7; D is undetermined. There are 13 residues in the CDR3. V was cut by 7 bases and J by 7 bases, with 20 bases left in between. Germline values: CDR1 SQVTM, CDR2 ANQGSEA. DNA for the CDR3: TGCAGCGCCGGTCGAAGGTCCTTTAAGGAGCAGTACTTC. Its translation is CSAGRRSFKEQYF.

This sequence joins TRBV27 and TRBJ2-1; a possible D gene is TRBD2 (5 bases). The CDR3 is 13 amino acids. CDR1 is MNHEY, CDR2 SMNVEV, per germline (reference sequence). Trimming left V 5 bases short and J 7 bases short, with 12 bases between. The CDR3 reads CASSVGMGNEQFF. As DNA, the CDR3 is TGTGCCAGCAGTGTCGGGATGGGGAATGAGCAGTTCTTC.

This rearrangement joins TRBV11-3 to TRBJ1-2; the D is unclear. Per the germline V gene, CDR1 is SGHNT and CDR2 is YENEEA. CDR3 length equals 12 residues. Trimming shortened V by 5 bases and J by 6 bases, and 10 bases separated the two germline ends. CDR3 residues: CASSIRRDGYTF. DNA of the CDR3: TGTGCCAGCAGCATCAGACGGGATGGCTACACCTTC.

The chain combines TRBV6-5 with TRBJ1-2, with no clear D. The CDR3 consists of 17 residues. CDR1 is MNHEY and CDR2 is SVGAGI in the germline V gene. Deletions cut 0 bases from V and 0 bases from J, with 14 bases between. The CDR3 DNA reads as TGTGCCAGCAGTTACTCGGGGTTGTACCGGTCTAACTATGGCTACACCTTC. Its protein product is CASSYSGLYRSNYGYTF.

This rearrangement joins TRBV20-1 to TRBJ2-7, with 7 bases identical to TRBD2. V trimming: 5 bases; J trimming: 10 bases; junction bases outside the gene matches: 14. The germline V gene encodes CDR1 DFQATT and CDR2 SNEGSKA (reference sequence). This CDR3 comprises 13 residues. The CDR3 loop reads CSAVRDYLSDQYF. CDR3 sequence (DNA): TGCAGTGCTGTCCGGGACTACCTTAGCGATCAGTACTTC.

This chain uses TRBV5-5 with TRBJ2-1, with D possibly matching TRBD2 (6 bases). The CDR3 sequence is 14 residues long. From germline, CDR1 is SGHKS and CDR2 YYEKEE (reference sequence). Trimming took off 3 bases at V and 7 bases at J, with 14 bases between the two ends. The CDR3 reads CASSSIVGRNEQFF. DNA for the CDR3: TGTGCCAGCAGCTCCATCGTGGGGAGGAATGAGCAGTTCTTC.